One and the same sample provided the 31 T cell receptor beta chains below, sequenced in a study of blood T cell repertoires in COVID-19. Using immunoSEQ multiplex PCR, the repertoire was profiled, and TCRdb retains in-frame clones only, with some absent. Among almost 200,000 clones listed, around 85% were seen once. Sequencing was done on a sample of peripheral blood. The receptor set was obtained from a woman aged 65 to 85 with acute or convalescent COVID-19.

The rearrangement joins TRBV7-9 to TRBJ2-1; D might be TRBD2 (6 bases). Looked up from germline, CDR1 is SEHNR and CDR2 is FQNEAQ (reference sequence). The V and J ends lost 5 bases and 6 bases respectively, with 20 bases between them. The CDR3 consists of 16 residues. In DNA form, the CDR3 reads TGTGCCAGCAGCCGCTTCCTAGCGCCCGAGGCCAATGAGCAGTTCTTC. Its translation: CASSRFLAPEANEQFF.

The chain combines TRBV2 with TRBJ2-7, with 10 bases aligning to TRBD1. Trimming took 5 bases from V and 2 from J; bases not matched to a gene: 9. The CDR3 is 16 amino acids. Germline V CDR1 and CDR2: SNHLY, FYNNEI. For the CDR3, the DNA is TGTGCCAGCAGTATTAGCTCCGGACAGGGGGCCTACGAGCAGTACTTC. Translated: CASSISSGQGAYEQYF. The full variable domain, its missing parts supplied by reference TRBV2 and TRBJ2-7, is EPEVTQTPSHQVTQMGQEVILRCVPISNHLYFYWYRQILGQKVEFLVSFYNNEISEKSEIFDDQFSVERPDGSNFTLKIRSTKLEDSAMYFCASSISSGQGAYEQYFGPGTRLTVT.

The chain joins TRBV7-9 to TRBJ2-5, with a weak D call TRBD1 (5 bases). V was pared by 5 bases and J by 5 bases, with 15 bases between. CDR1 is SEHNR and CDR2 is FQNEAQ in the germline V gene (reference sequence). This CDR3 has 14 residues. CDR3 sequence (DNA): TGTGCCAGCAGCAAGGGGTTCCTCGGGGAGACCCAGTACTTC. It specifies CASSKGFLGETQYF.

The chain is built from TRBV5-5 and TRBJ1-5, with D maybe TRBD1 (6 bases). This CDR3 region has 14 residues. The germline V gene encodes CDR1 SGHKS and CDR2 YYEKEE (reference sequence). Trimming took off 4 bases at V and 6 bases at J, with 14 bases between the two ends. The CDR3 coding sequence is TGTGCCAGCAGCCACCAAACAGGGACTCAGCCCCAGCATTTT. Its translation: CASSHQTGTQPQHF.

Only a few counts were recorded for this clone. This chain uses TRBV5-5 with TRBJ2-2; 8 bases are shared with TRBD1. The CDR3 runs to 15 residues. The germline gives CDR1 SGHKS, CDR2 YYEKEE (reference sequence). The ends lost 3 bases at V and 3 bases at J; junction bases unmatched: 4. This CDR3 reads CASSSGQVYTGELFF. The CDR3 coding sequence is TGTGCCAGCAGCTCGGGACAGGTATACACCGGGGAGCTGTTTTTT.

V is TRBV5-4 and J is TRBJ2-7; 10 bases fit TRBD2. The CDR3 totals 16 residues. Germline V CDR1 and CDR2: SGHNT, YYREEE (reference sequence). The junction had 9 bases not matched to a gene; V was cut back by 2 bases and J by 4 bases. In DNA form, the CDR3 reads TGTGCCAGCAGCTTACCCGGACTAGCGGCGGGTTACGAGCAGTACTTC. It specifies CASSLPGLAAGYEQYF.

The chain carries TRBV5-5 and TRBJ1-3; 7 bases are a match to TRBD1. V lost 0 bases, J lost 0 bases, and 6 bases stayed unmatched. The CDR3 sequence is 17 residues long. Germline V gene lookup returns CDR1 SGHKS and CDR2 YYEKEE (reference sequence). The CDR3 loop is CASSLGQGKVSGNTIYF. CDR3 coding DNA: TGTGCCAGCAGCTTGGGACAGGGTAAAGTCTCTGGAAACACCATATATTTT. Using reference TRBV5-5 and TRBJ1-3 for the parts outside the CDR3, the full variable domain is DAGVTQSPTHLIKTRGQQVTLRCSPISGHKSVSWYQQVLGQGPQFIFQYYEKEERGRGNFPDRFSARQFPNYSSELNVNALLLGDSALYLCASSLGQGKVSGNTIYFGEGSWLTVV.

The chain uses TRBV6-5 and TRBJ2-2; 8 nucleotides agree with TRBD1. CDR3 length: 14 amino acids. The trim removed 6 bases at V and 6 bases at J, leaving 6 bases unmatched. The V gene's germline CDR1 is MNHEY and CDR2 SVGAGI. The CDR3 spells CASRLSQGAGELFF. CDR3 in DNA: TGTGCCAGCAGGCTATCACAGGGGGCCGGGGAGCTGTTTTTT.

In its sample, this clone was seen a few times. The V call is TRBV28, the J call TRBJ1-4; 7 bases fit TRBD1. Germline V gene lookup returns CDR1 MDHEN and CDR2 SYDVKM. The length of the CDR3 is 14 residues. J lost 8 bases, V lost 6 bases, and 9 bases had no gene match. CDR3 amino acids: CASRPSGGREKLFF. The DNA of the CDR3 is TGTGCCAGCAGGCCCTCAGGGGGGCGAGAAAAACTGTTTTTT.

The chain links TRBV9 to TRBJ2-1; 8 bases fit TRBD2. CDR3 length equals 17 residues. The trim removed 0 bases at V and 4 bases at J, leaving 9 bases unmatched. Germline CDR1 is SGDLS and CDR2 is YYNGEE. The DNA for the CDR3 is TGTGCCAGCAGCGTAGCCCTCATGGCGGGGGGATACAATGAGCAGTTCTTC. It encodes CASSVALMAGGYNEQFF.

The CDR3 reads CASSGQAQITDTQYF. For the CDR3, the DNA is TGTGCCAGCAGTGGCCAGGCCCAAATCACAGATACGCAGTATTTT. V and J are TRBV2 and TRBJ2-3; no definite D call. Trimming left V 4 bases short and J 2 bases short, with 13 bases between. Germline V CDR1 and CDR2: SNHLY, FYNNEI. This CDR3 has 15 amino acids.

As DNA, the CDR3 is TGTGCCATCAGTGAGCCGTCACTAGGCGGGAGTCTAGGGAATGAGCAGTTCTTC. It is translated as CAISEPSLGGSLGNEQFF. V usage is TRBV10-3 and J usage is TRBJ2-1, with 7 nucleotides matching TRBD2. V gave up 2 bases and J gave up 7 bases; unmatched junction bases: 17. There are 18 residues in the CDR3. Germline V lookup: CDR1 ENHRY, CDR2 SYGVKD.

The chain uses TRBV12-3 or TRBV12-4 and TRBJ2-2, with a weak D call TRBD2 (5 bases). This CDR3 region has 13 residues. Trimming left V 5 bases short and J 5 bases short, with 9 bases between. CDR3 coding DNA: TGTGCCAGCAGTCCGGGGTTTACCGGGGAGCTGTTTTTT. Translated, it gives CASSPGFTGELFF.

J is TRBJ1-1 and V is TRBV7-8; no reliable D call. V shed 1 base and J shed 1 base, with 4 bases lying between them. The CDR3 is 13 amino acids. The germline V gene has CDR1 SGHVS and CDR2 FQNEAQ. CDR3 residues: CASSLGRNTEAFF. CDR3 bases: TGTGCCAGCAGCTTAGGTAGGAACACTGAAGCTTTCTTT.

The table lists this clone with a count of one. V is TRBV12-5 and J is TRBJ1-3; maybe TRBD1 (5 bases). Germline CDR1 LGHNT, CDR2 FRNRAP. The ends were cut back, 5 bases at V and 2 bases at J, with 10 bases in the middle. CDR3 length: 14 residues. This CDR3 reads CASGPRTTGNTIYF. CDR3 bases: TGTGCTAGTGGTCCACGGACAACTGGAAACACCATATATTTT.

V usage is TRBV28 and J usage is TRBJ1-5; D is perhaps TRBD1 (6 bases). Trimming left V 9 bases short and J 2 bases short, with 17 bases between. CDR1 is MDHEN, CDR2 SYDVKM, per germline. CDR3 size: 15 residues. As DNA, the CDR3 is TGTGCCAGTTTTTCCCCGGGACATGGCAATCAGCCCCAGCATTTT. It is translated as CASFSPGHGNQPQHF.

This chain links TRBV6-2 or TRBV6-3 with TRBJ2-7, with D possibly matching TRBD2 (5 bases). V was clipped by 2 bases and J by 2 bases, with 10 bases between them. Germline V gene sequence: CDR1 MNHEY, CDR2 SVGEGT. CDR3 length: 14 residues. In nucleotides, the CDR3 is TGTGCCAGCAGTTACGAGGGTTCCACCTACGAGCAGTACTTC. Protein sequence: CASSYEGSTYEQYF.

The rearrangement uses TRBV3-1 (or the pseudogene TRBV3-2) and TRBJ1-2; TRBD1 might be the D (6 bases). V lost 2 bases and J 8 bases, leaving 18 bases between the germline ends. Germline V gene sequence: CDR1 LGHDT, CDR2 YNNKEL (reference sequence). The CDR3 totals 15 residues. The CDR3 loop reads CASSQNRAGVGGYTF. The DNA for the CDR3 is TGTGCCAGCAGCCAAAACAGGGCCGGGGTTGGGGGCTACACCTTC.

The CDR3: CASSRGDISYEQYF. CDR3 bases: TGCGCCAGCAGCCGTGGGGACATCTCCTACGAGCAGTACTTC. This chain uses TRBV5-1 with TRBJ2-7; possibly TRBD1 for D (6 bases). From germline, CDR1 is SGHRS and CDR2 YFSETQ. The CDR3 consists of 14 residues. Trimming took off 4 bases at V and 0 bases at J, with 11 bases between the two ends.

The chain combines TRBV6-5 with TRBJ2-7, with D unresolved. The CDR3 covers 13 residues. The V end lost 0 bases, the J end lost 3 bases, and 6 bases lay between the germline ends. Germline CDR1 and CDR2: MNHEY and SVGAGI. The CDR3 coding sequence is TGTGCCAGCAGTTACTCGACTGTCTACGAGCAGTACTTC. This translates into CASSYSTVYEQYF.

The V and J genes are TRBV20-1 and TRBJ2-5; D unresolved. The CDR3 consists of 12 residues. Germline loops: CDR1 DFQATT, CDR2 SNEGSKA (reference sequence). V was trimmed by 3 bases and J by 6 bases, leaving 11 bases between them. The CDR3 region is CSASGVDKTQYF. CDR3 nucleotide sequence: TGCAGTGCTAGTGGAGTAGATAAGACCCAGTACTTC.

This rearrangement joins TRBV2 to TRBJ2-1; maybe TRBD2 (6 bases). Germline V lookup: CDR1 SNHLY, CDR2 FYNNEI. V lost 6 bases and J lost 7, with 10 bases in between. There are 12 residues in the CDR3. The CDR3 reads CASREGGNEQFF. DNA of the CDR3: TGTGCCAGCAGGGAGGGCGGGAATGAGCAGTTCTTC.

The gene calls are TRBV5-4 and TRBJ2-1; TRBD1 matches 7 bases. Per germline, CDR1 SGHNT and CDR2 YYREEE (reference sequence). CDR3 length: 16 residues. The ends lost 4 bases at V and 2 bases at J; junction bases unmatched: 9. This CDR3 is CASSMGTAGPYNEQFF. The CDR3 DNA reads as TGTGCCAGCAGCATGGGGACAGCCGGACCCTACAATGAGCAGTTCTTC.

The chain couples TRBV7-3 to TRBJ2-5, with 7 bases lining up with TRBD1. The CDR3 runs to 15 residues. Trimming cost V 5 bases and J 1 base; bases outside gene matches: 7. Germline values: CDR1 SGHTA, CDR2 FQGTGA. CDR3: CASSLNPGGQETQYF. The CDR3 DNA is TGTGCCAGCAGCCTTAACCCAGGGGGCCAAGAGACCCAGTACTTC.

This rearrangement joins TRBV7-2 to TRBJ2-5, with D perhaps TRBD2 (7 bases). TRBJ2-7 matches the DNA end more closely, so the J call is doubtful. Looked up from germline, CDR1 is SGHTA and CDR2 is FQGNSA. The CDR3 totals 15 residues. The CDR3 bases are TGTGCCAGCAGCTTAGGGGCGGGGGCCCAGTACGAGCAGTACTTC. Its protein is CASSLGAGAQYEQYF.

The rearrangement links TRBV27 to TRBJ2-7, with 9 bases fitting TRBD1. The CDR3 totals 16 residues. With 3 bases clipped from V and 0 bases from J, the junction kept 6 bases outside the gene matches. CDR1 and CDR2 (germline): MNHEY, SMNVEV (reference sequence). CDR3 loop: CASSLSGQGFSYEQYF. The CDR3 bases are TGTGCCAGCAGTTTGTCGGGACAGGGATTCTCCTACGAGCAGTACTTC.

V and J are TRBV24-1 and TRBJ2-2; 9 positions agree with TRBD1. Trimming at V came to 3 bases and at J to 4 bases, leaving 5 bases not matched to a gene. This CDR3 spans 16 amino acids. Germline lookup yields CDR1 KGHDR and CDR2 SFDVKD. The CDR3 sequence is CATSDAGTGLTGELFF. The CDR3 region has the DNA TGTGCCACCAGTGATGCCGGGACAGGGCTCACCGGGGAGCTGTTTTTT.

The J gene is TRBJ1-4, the V gene TRBV6-5; D is possibly TRBD1 (6 bases). CDR1 and CDR2 from the germline V gene are MNHEY and SVGAGI. Trimming removed 6 bases at V and 1 base at J, with 12 bases between. The CDR3 runs 15 residues. The CDR3 loop reads CASSSGTLTNEKLFF. Here the CDR3 DNA reads TGTGCCAGCAGCAGTGGGACACTAACTAATGAAAAACTGTTTTTT.

The chain is built from TRBV28 and TRBJ2-4, with D possibly matching TRBD2 (6 bases). Germline V lookup: CDR1 MDHEN, CDR2 SYDVKM. Between the trimmed V and J ends, which lost 5 bases and 6 bases, there was a span of 14 bases. This CDR3 spans 14 amino acids. The CDR3 nucleotides read TGTGCCAGCAGTGGGGGGTCCCTCAGAAACATTCAGTACTTC. Amino acids: CASSGGSLRNIQYF.

The V and J genes are TRBV4-2 and TRBJ2-2; D is ambiguous. CDR3 length equals 17 residues. CDR1 is LGHNA, CDR2 YNFKEQ, per germline. The V gene lost 0 bases and the J gene lost 6 bases, with 17 bases spanning the gap. The CDR3 DNA reads as TGTGCCAGCAGCCAAGAAGTAGGCCTTGGCGGCCCCGGGGAGCTGTTTTTT. Encoded protein: CASSQEVGLGGPGELFF.

The chain is built from TRBV19 and TRBJ2-6; TRBD1 agrees at 8 bases. This CDR3 contains 18 residues. With V trimmed by 3 bases and J by 4 bases, 11 bases remained unmatched. CDR1 and CDR2 (germline): LNHDA, SQIVND (reference sequence). CDR3 residues: CASSIGTGNALGANVLTF. The CDR3 bases are TGTGCCAGTAGTATCGGGACAGGCAACGCTCTGGGGGCCAACGTCCTGACTTTC.